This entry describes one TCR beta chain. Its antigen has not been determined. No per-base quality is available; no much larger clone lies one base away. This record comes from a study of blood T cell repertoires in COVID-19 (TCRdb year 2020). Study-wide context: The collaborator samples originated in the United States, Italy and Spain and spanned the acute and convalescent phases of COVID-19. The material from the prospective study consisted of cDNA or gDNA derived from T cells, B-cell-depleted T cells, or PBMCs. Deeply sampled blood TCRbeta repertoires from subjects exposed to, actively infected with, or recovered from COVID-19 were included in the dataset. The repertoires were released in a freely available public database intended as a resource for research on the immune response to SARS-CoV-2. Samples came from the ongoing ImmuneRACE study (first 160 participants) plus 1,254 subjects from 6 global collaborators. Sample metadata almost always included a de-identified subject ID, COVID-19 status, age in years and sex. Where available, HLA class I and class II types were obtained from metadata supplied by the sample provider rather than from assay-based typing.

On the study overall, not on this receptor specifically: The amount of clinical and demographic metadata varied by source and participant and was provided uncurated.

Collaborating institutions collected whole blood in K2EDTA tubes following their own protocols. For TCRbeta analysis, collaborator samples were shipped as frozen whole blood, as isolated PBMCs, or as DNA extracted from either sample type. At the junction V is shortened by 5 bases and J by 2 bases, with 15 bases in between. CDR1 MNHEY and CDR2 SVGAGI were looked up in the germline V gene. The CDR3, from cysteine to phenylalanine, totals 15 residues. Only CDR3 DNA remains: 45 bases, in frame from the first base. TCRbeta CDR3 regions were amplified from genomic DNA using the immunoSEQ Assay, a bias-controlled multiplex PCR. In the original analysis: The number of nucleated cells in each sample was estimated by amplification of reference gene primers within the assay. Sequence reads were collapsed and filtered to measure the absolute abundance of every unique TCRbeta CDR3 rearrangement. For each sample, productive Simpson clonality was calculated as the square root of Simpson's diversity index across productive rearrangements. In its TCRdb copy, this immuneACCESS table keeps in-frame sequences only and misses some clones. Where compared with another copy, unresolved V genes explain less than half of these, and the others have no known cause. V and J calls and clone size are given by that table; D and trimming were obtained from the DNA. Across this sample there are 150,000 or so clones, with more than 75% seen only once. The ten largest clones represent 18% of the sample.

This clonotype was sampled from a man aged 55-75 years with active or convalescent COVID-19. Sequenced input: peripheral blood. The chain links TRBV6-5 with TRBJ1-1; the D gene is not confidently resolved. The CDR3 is CASSPQSLPNTEAFF. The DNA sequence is TGTGCCAGCAGTCCACAGAGCCTCCCAAACACTGAAGCTTTCTTT.